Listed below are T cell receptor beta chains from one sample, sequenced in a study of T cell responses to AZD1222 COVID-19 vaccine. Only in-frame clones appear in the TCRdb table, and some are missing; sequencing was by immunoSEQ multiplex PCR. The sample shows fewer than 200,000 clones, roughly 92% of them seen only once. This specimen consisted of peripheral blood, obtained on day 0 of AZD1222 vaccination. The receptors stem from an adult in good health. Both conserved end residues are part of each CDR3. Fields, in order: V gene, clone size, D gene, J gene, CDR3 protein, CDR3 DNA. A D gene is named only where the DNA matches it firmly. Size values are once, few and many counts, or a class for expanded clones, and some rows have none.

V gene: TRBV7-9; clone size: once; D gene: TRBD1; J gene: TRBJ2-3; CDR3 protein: CASSLRGPSTDTQYF; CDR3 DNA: TGTGCCAGCAGCTTGAGGGGGCCTAGCACAGATACGCAGTATTTT
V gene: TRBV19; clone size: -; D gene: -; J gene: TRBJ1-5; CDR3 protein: CASSIRGSSNQPQHF; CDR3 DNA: TGTGCCAGTAGTATACGGGGGTCCAGCAATCAGCCCCAGCATTTT
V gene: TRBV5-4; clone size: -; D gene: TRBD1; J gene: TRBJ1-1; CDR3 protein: CASSLGSFTGAEAFF; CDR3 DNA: TGTGCCAGCAGCTTAGGATCGTTTACAGGGGCTGAAGCTTTCTTT
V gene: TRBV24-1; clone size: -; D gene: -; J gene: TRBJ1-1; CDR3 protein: CATSLTGSTEAFF; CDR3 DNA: TGTGCCACCAGTTTAACAGGGTCCACTGAAGCTTTCTTT
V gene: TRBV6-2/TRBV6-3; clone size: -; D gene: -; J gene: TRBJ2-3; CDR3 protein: CASSYSLEGGAPDTQYF; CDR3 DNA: TGTGCCAGCAGTTACTCCCTTGAAGGGGGGGCCCCAGATACGCAGTATTTT
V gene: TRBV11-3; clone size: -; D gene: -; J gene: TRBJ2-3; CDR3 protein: CASSDSAGTQYF; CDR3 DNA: TGTGCCAGCAGCGACTCCGCTGGTACGCAGTATTTT
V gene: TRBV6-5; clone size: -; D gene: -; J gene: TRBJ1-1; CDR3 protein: CASSSRATEAFF; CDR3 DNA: TGTGCCAGCAGCTCCAGGGCGACTGAAGCTTTCTTT
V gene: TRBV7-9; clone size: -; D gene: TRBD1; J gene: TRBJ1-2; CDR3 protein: CASSSDRKANYGYTF; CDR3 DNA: TGTGCCAGCAGCTCGGACAGGAAAGCTAACTATGGCTACACCTTC
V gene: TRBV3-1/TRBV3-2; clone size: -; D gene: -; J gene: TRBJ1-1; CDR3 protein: CASSQSDRQNTEAFF; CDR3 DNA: TGTGCCAGCAGCCAATCAGACAGGCAGAACACTGAAGCTTTCTTT
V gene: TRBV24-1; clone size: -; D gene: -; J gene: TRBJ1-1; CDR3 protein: CATSQADRSVTEAFF; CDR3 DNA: TGTGCCACCAGTCAGGCGGACAGATCCGTGACTGAAGCTTTCTTT
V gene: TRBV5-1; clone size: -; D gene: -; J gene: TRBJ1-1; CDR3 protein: CASTPGQMNTEAFF; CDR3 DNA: TGCGCCAGCACCCCCGGACAGATGAACACTGAAGCTTTCTTT
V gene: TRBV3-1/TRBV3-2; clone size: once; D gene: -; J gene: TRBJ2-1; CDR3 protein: CASSQGRGLDNEQFF; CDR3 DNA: TGTGCCAGCAGCCAAGGGCGGGGGCTCGACAATGAGCAGTTCTTC
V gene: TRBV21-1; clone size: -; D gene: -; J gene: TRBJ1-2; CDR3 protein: CASSPPRYGYTF; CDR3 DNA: TGTGCCAGCAGCCCCCCCAGGTATGGCTACACCTTC
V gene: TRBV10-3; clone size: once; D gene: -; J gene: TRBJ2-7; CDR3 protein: CAISSSDEQYF; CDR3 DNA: TGTGCCATCAGTTCATCGGACGAGCAGTACTTC
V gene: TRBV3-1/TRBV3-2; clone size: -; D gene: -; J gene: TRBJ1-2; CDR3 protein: CASSPGNLDGYTF; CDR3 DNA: TGTGCCAGCAGCCCCGGGAACTTAGATGGCTACACCTTC
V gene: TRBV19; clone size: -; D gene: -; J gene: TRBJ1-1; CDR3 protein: CASSQSNRVPTEAFF; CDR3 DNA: TGTGCCAGTAGCCAGTCTAACAGGGTGCCCACTGAAGCTTTCTTT
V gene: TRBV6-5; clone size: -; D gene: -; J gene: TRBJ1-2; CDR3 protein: CAAADRGADGYTF; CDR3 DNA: TGTGCCGCAGCAGACCGGGGGGCAGATGGCTACACCTTC
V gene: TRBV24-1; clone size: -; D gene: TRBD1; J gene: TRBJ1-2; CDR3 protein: CATSDLQRTGFYGYTF; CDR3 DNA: TGTGCCACCAGTGATTTGCAACGGACAGGGTTTTATGGCTACACCTTC
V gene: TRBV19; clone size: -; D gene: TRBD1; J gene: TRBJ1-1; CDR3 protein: CASSTRGRGLGTEAFF; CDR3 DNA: TGTGCCAGTAGTACCAGGGGGCGCGGGCTTGGCACTGAAGCTTTCTTT